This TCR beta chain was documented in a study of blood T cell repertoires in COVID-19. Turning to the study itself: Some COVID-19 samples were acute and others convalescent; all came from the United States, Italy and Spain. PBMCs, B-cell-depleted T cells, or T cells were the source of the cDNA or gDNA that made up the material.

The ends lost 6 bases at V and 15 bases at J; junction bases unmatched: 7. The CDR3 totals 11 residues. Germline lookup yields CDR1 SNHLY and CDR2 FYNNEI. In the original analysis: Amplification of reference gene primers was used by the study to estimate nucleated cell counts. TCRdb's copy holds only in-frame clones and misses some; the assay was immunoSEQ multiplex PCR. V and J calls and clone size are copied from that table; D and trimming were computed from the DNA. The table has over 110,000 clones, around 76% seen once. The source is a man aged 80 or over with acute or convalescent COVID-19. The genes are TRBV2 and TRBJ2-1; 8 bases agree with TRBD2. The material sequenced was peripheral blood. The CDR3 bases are TGTGCCAGCAGCTTTGGACTAGCCAGGTTCTTC. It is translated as CASSFGLARFF.